This T cell receptor (beta chain) stems from a study of T cell responses to AZD1222 COVID-19 vaccine. Study-level points and caveats: Among AZD1222 vaccinees, only six were seropositive at baseline. Nearly half of the spike-specific TCRs reportedly recognize variant regions that carry no mutations. Dominant CD4 TCR responses targeted spike regions 160-218 and 743-854.

Of note for this clone: Its antigen remains unknown.

The length of the CDR3 is 11 residues. Per the germline V gene, CDR1 is MNHNY and CDR2 is SVGAGI (reference sequence). V lost 10 bases, J lost 3 bases, and 10 bases lay in between. TCRdb's copy holds only in-frame clones and misses some; the assay was immunoSEQ multiplex PCR. The sample has about 260,000 clones; 85% to 95% are singletons. The rearrangement links TRBV6-6 to TRBJ2-7; TRBD1 is a possible D gene (6 bases). This TCR came from an adult in good health. The sample consisted of peripheral blood, taken on day 0 of AZD1222 vaccination. CDR3 loop: CAIRGHYEQYF. CDR3 DNA: TGTGCCATCAGGGGCCACTACGAGCAGTACTTC.